These 31 T cell receptor beta chains came from one sample sequenced in a study of OX40 agonist ivuxolimab in advanced cancers. TCRdb's table, derived via immunoSEQ multiplex PCR, lists solely in-frame clones and lacks some. The sample carries 90,000 or so clones, about 94% recorded once. The sample in question was CD4+ or CD8+ T cells sorted from blood, obtained in a trial of the OX40 agonist ivuxolimab. These receptor sequences come from an adult with an advanced solid tumor such as melanoma, head and neck, liver or kidney cancer.

This sequence joins TRBV28 and TRBJ2-5; TRBD1 matches at 8 bases. Germline trimming cut 4 bases from V and 5 bases from J; bases unmatched to any gene: 3. Per germline, CDR1 MDHEN and CDR2 SYDVKM. The CDR3 sequence is 13 residues long. This CDR3 is CASSWTGWETQYF. The CDR3 DNA is TGTGCCAGCAGTTGGACAGGGTGGGAGACCCAGTACTTC.

The J gene is TRBJ2-2, the V gene TRBV5-8; D unresolved. V lost 6 bases and J lost 0, with 9 bases in between. Germline assignment: CDR1 SGHTS and CDR2 YDEGEE. The CDR3 is 14 amino acids. CDR3 bases: TGTGCCAGCACCAAGGATACGAACACCGGGGAGCTGTTTTTT. This gives the protein CASTKDTNTGELFF.

This chain uses TRBV9 with TRBJ1-3; D gene unclear. The V and J ends lost 0 bases and 0 bases respectively, with 13 bases between them. The CDR3 runs to 17 residues. Germline V CDR1 and CDR2: SGDLS, YYNGEE. CDR3 sequence reads: CASSVASYGYSGNTIYF. The CDR3 nucleotides are TGTGCCAGCAGCGTAGCTAGTTACGGGTACTCTGGAAACACCATATATTTT.

This chain links TRBV5-1 with TRBJ2-7, with 9 bases matching TRBD2. V was pared by 0 bases and J by 1 base, with 5 bases of the junction left unmatched. Germline-derived CDR1 and CDR2 are SGHRS and YFSETQ. This CDR3 contains 16 residues. The CDR3 spells CASSLVGLAQSYEQYF. For the CDR3, the DNA is TGCGCCAGCAGCTTGGTCGGACTAGCGCAGTCCTACGAGCAGTACTTC.

Comments on this clone: Other DNA sequences in this specimen translate into the identical CDR3. The chain uses TRBV11-2 and TRBJ2-1; 10 bases match TRBD2. V lost 5 bases to trimming and J lost 5 bases; unmatched junction nucleotides: 3. The CDR3 extends over 14 amino acids. Germline V lookup: CDR1 SGHAT, CDR2 FQNNGV. The CDR3 DNA sequence: TGTGCCAGCAGCCGGACTAGCGGAGACAATGAGCAGTTCTTC. This codes for CASSRTSGDNEQFF.

The chain employs TRBV19 and TRBJ2-1; D remains unclear. The CDR3 totals 11 residues. Germline V lookup: CDR1 LNHDA, CDR2 SQIVND (reference sequence). The CDR3 nucleotides read TGTCCCCCCAGCGAATACAATGAGCAGTTCTTC. Its translation: CPPSEYNEQFF.

This chain links TRBV5-3 with TRBJ2-7; 12 nucleotides line up with TRBD2. TRBV5-3 has ORF status, its function being uncertain. The CDR3 runs to 18 residues. After removal of 4 bases from V and 0 bases from J, the junction contained 11 bases not matched to a gene. The CDR3 sequence: CARSRRGLAGVLSYEQYF. The DNA of the CDR3 is TGTGCCAGAAGCCGTCGGGGACTAGCGGGCGTACTCTCCTACGAGCAGTACTTC.

The chain is built from TRBV11-3 and TRBJ2-1; 14 bases fit TRBD2. The V gene's germline CDR1 is SGHNT and CDR2 YENEEA. The junction had 5 bases not matched to a gene; V was cut back by 5 bases and J by 5 bases. CDR3 length: 16 residues. This chain's CDR3 is CASSLGTSGSNNEQFF. In DNA, the CDR3 is TGTGCCAGCAGCCTCGGGACTAGCGGGAGTAACAATGAGCAGTTCTTC.

The chain uses TRBV9 and TRBJ2-2; D not certain. The CDR3 runs 15 residues. In germline, CDR1 is SGDLS, CDR2 YYNGEE. The V gene lost 0 bases and the J gene lost 4 bases, with 10 bases spanning the gap. The CDR3 bases are TGTGCCAGCAGCGTAGTATCGGGTCCCACCGGGGAGCTGTTTTTT. Translated: CASSVVSGPTGELFF.

V usage is TRBV2 and J usage is TRBJ2-5; 7 bases align to TRBD1. Trimming cost V 7 bases and J 5 bases; bases outside gene matches: 7. There are 13 residues in the CDR3. Germline CDR1 reads SNHLY; CDR2 reads FYNNEI. This chain's CDR3 is CASIQGVMETQYF. CDR3 DNA sequence: TGTGCCAGCATTCAGGGGGTTATGGAGACCCAGTACTTC.

The chain carries TRBV28 and TRBJ1-1; 7 positions agree with TRBD1. CDR1 is MDHEN, CDR2 SYDVKM, per germline. CDR3 length: 15 amino acids. Trimming removed 1 base from V and 0 bases from J; junction bases left unmatched: 2. CDR3 coding DNA: TGTGCCAGCAGTTTATCGGGACAGATGAACACTGAAGCTTTCTTT. Translated: CASSLSGQMNTEAFF. The entire variable domain, with the rest obtained from reference TRBV28 and TRBJ1-1, is as follows: DVKVTQSSRYLVKRTGEKVFLECVQDMDHENMFWYRQDPGLGLRLIYFSYDVKMKEKGDIPEGYSVSREKKERFSLILESASTNQTSMYLCASSLSGQMNTEAFFGQGTRLTVV.

The V and J genes are TRBV7-8 and TRBJ1-5; D is undetermined. The ends were cut back, 0 bases at V and 10 bases at J, with 10 bases in the middle. Looked up from germline, CDR1 is SGHVS and CDR2 is FQNEAQ. The CDR3 sequence is 13 residues long. For the CDR3, the DNA is TGTGCCAGCAGCTTAGCCCGATCATCACCCCAGCATTTT. Translating it yields CASSLARSSPQHF.

This clone was detected only a few times. J is TRBJ1-5 and V is TRBV15; maybe TRBD1 (5 bases). The ends were cut back, 9 bases at V and 2 bases at J, with 8 bases in the middle. Per germline, CDR1 LNHNV and CDR2 YYDKDF (reference sequence). The CDR3 extends over 12 amino acids. The DNA for the CDR3 is TGTGCCACGGGGCATCGCAATCAGCCCCAGCATTTT. Its translation is CATGHRNQPQHF. Supplemented by reference TRBV15 and TRBJ1-5, the full variable domain reads DAMVIQNPRYQVTQFGKPVTLSCSQTLNHNVMYWYQQKSSQAPKLLFHYYDKDFNNEADTPDNFQSRRPNTSFCFLDIRSPGLGDTAMYLCATGHRNQPQHFGDGTRLSIL.

This clone appeared once. The rearrangement links TRBV6-5 to TRBJ2-5, with D possibly matching TRBD2 (6 bases). Germline V gives CDR1 MNHEY, CDR2 SVGAGI. Trimming cost V 0 bases and J 4 bases, with 9 bases left between them. The CDR3 covers 14 residues. Here the CDR3 reads CASSYSQGGETQYF. Written as DNA, the CDR3 is TGTGCCAGCAGTTACTCGCAGGGAGGAGAGACCCAGTACTTC.

The rearrangement uses TRBV18 and TRBJ2-5, with TRBD1 identical over 7 bases. Per germline, CDR1 KGHSH and CDR2 LQKENI. V shed 0 bases, J shed 2 bases, and the junction held 3 bases outside the gene matches. The CDR3 totals 15 residues. The CDR3 loop reads CASSPPGTVQETQYF. The CDR3 DNA reads TGTGCCAGCTCACCACCGGGGACAGTACAAGAGACCCAGTACTTC.

The chain joins TRBV10-1 to TRBJ2-5; possible D gene TRBD2, 6 bases. Per germline, CDR1 WNHNN and CDR2 SYGVQD (reference sequence). This CDR3 is built from 15 residues. The V gene lost 3 bases and the J gene lost 5 bases, with 16 bases spanning the gap. CDR3 sequence (DNA): TGCGCCAGCAGTGAATTAGCGGTCCCAAGTGAGACCCAGTACTTC. This sequence encodes CASSELAVPSETQYF.

The CDR3 reads CASNRQTPSNQPQHF. The CDR3 DNA reads as TGTGCCAGTAACCGACAGACTCCTAGCAATCAGCCCCAGCATTTT. The V gene is TRBV19, the J gene TRBJ1-5; possible D gene TRBD1, 5 bases. The CDR3 loop spans 15 amino acids. V dropped 7 bases and J dropped 0 bases, with 13 bases sitting between them. The germline CDR1 and CDR2 sequences are LNHDA and SQIVND (reference sequence). Full variable domain (outside the CDR3, taken from reference TRBV19 and TRBJ1-5): DGGITQSPKYLFRKEGQNVTLSCEQNLNHDAMYWYRQDPGQGLRLIYYSQIVNDFQKGDIAEGYSVSREKKESFPLTVTSAQKNPTAFYLCASNRQTPSNQPQHFGDGTRLSIL.

J is TRBJ1-3 and V is TRBV6-5; weak D call: TRBD1 (6 bases). Trimming removed 4 bases from V and 2 bases from J, with 15 bases in between. Germline assignment: CDR1 MNHEY and CDR2 SVGAGI. This CDR3 has 16 residues. The CDR3 coding sequence is TGTGCCAGCAGTTCCCAGGGGATCTTGGCTGGAAACACCATATATTTT. This translates into CASSSQGILAGNTIYF.

The chain is built from TRBV7-2 and TRBJ2-3, with a tentative D call TRBD1 (6 bases). V lost 6 bases, J lost 4 bases, and 11 bases lay in between. The CDR3 consists of 13 residues. Germline values: CDR1 SGHTA, CDR2 FQGNSA. The CDR3 region is CASSSQGPDTQYF. CDR3 nucleotide sequence: TGTGCCAGCAGTTCCCAGGGGCCAGATACGCAGTATTTT.

This clone was found once. The junction does not match germline at one end; this may be a read error. The chain carries TRBV7-7 and TRBJ2-5, with D possibly TRBD1 on 7 matching bases. This CDR3 is 15 amino acids long. Germline values: CDR1 SSHAT, CDR2 FNYEAQ (reference sequence). This CDR3 reads CASSGTGDRQETQYF. In nucleotides, the CDR3 is TGTGCTAGCAGCGGAACGGGGGACAGACAAGAGACCCAGTACTTC.

V gene TRBV9 combines with J gene TRBJ2-2; D is tentatively TRBD1 or TRBD2 (5 bases each). The CDR3 has 13 residues. Germline V gives CDR1 SGDLS, CDR2 YYNGEE. V gave up 4 bases and J gave up 6 bases, with 10 bases separating them. Written as DNA, the CDR3 is TGTGCCAGCAGCCTCCGGGACGCCGGGGAGCTGTTTTTT. Translation: CASSLRDAGELFF.

The table lists this clone with a few counts. The chain employs TRBV11-2 and TRBJ2-7; D might be TRBD1 (5 bases). The CDR3 length is 13 residues. V was trimmed by 3 bases and J by 2 bases, leaving 8 bases between them. Germline CDR1 SGHAT, CDR2 FQNNGV. For the CDR3, the DNA is TGTGCCAGCAGCTTTCTGACAGCCTACGAGCAGTACTTC. It yields the protein CASSFLTAYEQYF.

The gene calls are TRBV6-5 and TRBJ1-5, with D possibly being TRBD1 (5 bases). The germline V and J ends were trimmed by 6 bases and 3 bases, with 12 bases remaining between them. The CDR3 sequence is 14 residues long. Germline CDR1 reads MNHEY; CDR2 reads SVGAGI. CDR3 nucleotide sequence: TGTGCCAGCAGCGGTGGGGGGGACAATCAGCCCCAGCATTTT. As protein: CASSGGGDNQPQHF.

The chain carries TRBV6-6 and TRBJ2-7; no reliable D call. The V end was cut by 0 bases, the J end by 3 bases, with 3 bases between. CDR1 and CDR2 (germline): MNHNY, SVGAGI (reference sequence). The CDR3 consists of 12 residues. The chain's CDR3 is CASSYSSYEQYF. The CDR3 nucleotides read TGTGCCAGCAGTTACTCGAGCTACGAGCAGTACTTC.

The CDR3, as DNA: TGTGCCACCAGCAGAGGGGAGAGATCACCCCTCCACTTT. It translates to CATSRGERSPLHF. V gene TRBV15 combines with J gene TRBJ1-6, with D unclear. The CDR3 sequence is 13 residues long. The V end was cut by 1 base, the J end by 10 bases, with 8 bases between. Per germline, CDR1 LNHNV and CDR2 YYDKDF (reference sequence).

The genes are TRBV2 and TRBJ1-4; 12 bases line up with TRBD1. J gave up 3 bases and V 6 bases, and 2 bases lay outside the gene matches. Germline V gene lookup returns CDR1 SNHLY and CDR2 FYNNEI. The CDR3 is 15 residues long. The CDR3 DNA reads as TGTGCCAGCAGGGGACAGGGGGCTGCTAATGAAAAACTGTTTTTT. Translating it yields CASRGQGAANEKLFF.

The chain has TRBV5-1 and TRBJ2-7; 10 nucleotides agree with TRBD2. Trimming took 4 bases from V and 3 from J; bases not matched to a gene: 4. CDR1 and CDR2 (germline): SGHRS, YFSETQ. This CDR3 is 14 amino acids long. The CDR3 DNA reads as TGCGCCAGCAGCAAGGGACTAGCGATCTACGAGCAGTACTTC. This codes for CASSKGLAIYEQYF. The whole variable domain, filled in from reference TRBV5-1 and TRBJ2-7, reads KAGVTQTPRYLIKTRGQQVTLSCSPISGHRSVSWYQQTPGQGLQFLFEYFSETQRNKGNFPGRFSGRQFSNSRSEMNVSTLELGDSALYLCASSKGLAIYEQYFGPGTRLTVT.

This clone was seen only once. The CDR3 reads CASSPDYLSYEQYF. The CDR3 DNA follows: TGTGCCAGCAGCCCAGACTACCTATCCTACGAGCAGTACTTC. The chain combines TRBV5-4 with TRBJ2-7, with D perhaps TRBD2 (5 bases). Germline CDR1 is SGHNT and CDR2 is YYREEE (reference sequence). V lost 4 bases and J lost 1, with 12 bases in between. CDR3 size: 14 residues. Based on the CDR3 plus reference TRBV5-4 and TRBJ2-7, the full variable domain is ETGVTQSPTHLIKTRGQQVTLRCSSQSGHNTVSWYQQALGQGPQFIFQYYREEENGRGNFPPRFSGLQFPNYSSELNVNALELDDSALYLCASSPDYLSYEQYFGPGTRLTVT.

This chain connects TRBV6-5 to TRBJ1-2, with a possible D match to TRBD1 (5 bases). CDR1 MNHEY and CDR2 SVGAGI come from the germline V gene. Trimming cost V 5 bases and J 4 bases, with 8 bases left between them. The CDR3 has 12 amino acids. CDR3 amino acids: CASSPGSYGYTF. Here the CDR3 DNA reads TGTGCCAGCAGTCCAGGGAGCTATGGCTACACCTTC.

This clone was counted between two and nine times. V and J are TRBV4-2 and TRBJ2-2; D perhaps matches TRBD1 (5 bases). Per germline, CDR1 LGHNA and CDR2 YNFKEQ. V was clipped by 1 base and J by 6 bases, with 18 bases between them. The CDR3 runs to 17 residues. CDR3 in DNA: TGTGCCAGCAGCCAAGTCTTCTCTCAGGGTGGGCCCGGGGAGCTGTTTTTT. Translated: CASSQVFSQGGPGELFF.

In the case of this clone: Mismatch with germline at one junction end may stem from a read error. This sequence joins TRBV7-7 and TRBJ2-2, with D hard to call. The V gene's germline CDR1 is SSHAT and CDR2 FNYEAQ (reference sequence). The CDR3 totals 14 residues. Here the CDR3 reads CASSLSQNTGELFF. The CDR3 DNA reads TGTGCTAGCAGCTTATCACAGAACACCGGGGAGCTGTTTTTT. Full variable domain (remainder filled in from reference TRBV7-7 and TRBJ2-2): GAGVSQSPRYKVTKRGQDVTLRCDPISSHATLYWYQQALGQGPEFLTYFNYEAQPDKSGLPSDRFSAERPEGSISTLTIQRTEQRDSAMYRCASSLSQNTGELFFGEGSRLTVL.